What follows describes a single TCR beta chain. Its cognate antigen has yet to be identified. Base qualities are missing; no much larger clone stands one base away. This sample is part of a study of T cells in Graves' hyperthyroidism and ophthalmopathy (dated by TCRdb to the late 2010s). In the study overall: Peripheral blood samples were taken at initial diagnosis, before any treatment was given. To identify TCR V-J signatures that set the groups apart, the researchers used a discovery cohort of roughly 100 patients, made up of 40 to 45 with Graves' ophthalmopathy and about 55 with stable Graves' hyperthyroidism. Whether ophthalmopathy could be predicted prospectively was tested in an independent validation cohort made up of under 20 hyperthyroidism patients plus 17 patients who later progressed to ophthalmopathy. The roughly 100 discovery patients were randomly divided into training and test sets at a 7:3 ratio. In six Graves' hyperthyroidism patients, the study also compared T-cell repertoires from thyroid tissue with T-cell repertoires from blood. After blood sampling, hyperthyroidism patients were treated with methimazole at a starting dose of 30 mg daily, and ophthalmopathy patients were treated with high-dose intravenous methylprednisolone. TCR Vbeta CDR3 sequencing of 130 to 150 peripheral blood samples (about 45 ophthalmopathy, 75 hyperthyroidism and roughly 17 progressor patients) is reported in the paper.

Stable Graves' hyperthyroidism was defined as no progression to ophthalmopathy during 18 months of follow-up. Hyperthyroidism patients were newly diagnosed, had a disease duration of under 2 months, and were aged 18 to 65 years. Exclusion was applied to patients with uncontrolled infections, other autoimmune diseases, pregnancy or lactation. Clinical symptoms, serum thyroxine and TRAb, thyroid ultrasound, and orbital computed tomography formed the basis for the diagnoses. PBMCs were separated from roughly 10 ml of fresh peripheral blood using Ficoll-Paque density gradient centrifugation. Total RNA was extracted using Trizol reagent, and RNA quality was assessed on an Agilent 2100 Bioanalyzer. The TCR beta CDR3 regions were amplified from RNA transcripts. A first-round RT-PCR of the TCR CDR3 used the HTBI primer set with the Qiagen OneStep RT-PCR kit. A second multiplex PCR round built the libraries, followed by size selection and purification. The libraries were sequenced on an Illumina HiSeq2000 using paired-end 100 bp reads. The study's own analysis went as follows. SOAPnuke was used to process the raw data, removing reads that contained adapters or uncalled bases, had a mean Phred below 15, or lacked an exact match to the constant primer or identifier. COPE v1.2.5 was used to merge the high-quality paired reads, and each unique nucleotide sequence was defined as a clonotype. Clonotypes were aligned to IMGT TRBV, TRBD and TRBJ reference segments using MiTCR v1.1. Analysis was restricted to V-J combinations with a frequency above 0.0001, which covered 99% to 99.2% of repertoires. The TCS score was defined as F50 (clonal expansion) divided by E x V (chaos), with BLOSUM62-based TCRdist calculated between CDR3 peptides within each V-J. Welch's t-statistics and random forest reduced fewer than 550 V-J features to about 12, which were used in a naive Bayes classifier (R e1071). The public reads were reprocessed in TCRdb via fastp at Q25 and MiXCR, keeping in-frame beta chains. Each entry is one CDR3 protein sequence, shown with its most common DNA and genes. In this record, the V and J calls reflect TCRdb's handling and not the investigators' own analysis. The sample yields hundreds of thousands of distinct CDR3 sequences; approximately 14% were counted once. The top ten hold roughly 10% of the sample.

Study-wide conclusions, independent of this receptor: Sample size was not statistically predetermined, and blinding of investigators to group allocation was not performed. In validation, the model predicted progression to ophthalmopathy with 65% to 71% sensitivity and 72% to 75% specificity, a median of about 6 months before onset. A model built on a 13 V-J signature distinguished ophthalmopathy from stable hyperthyroidism, reaching 85% to 90% sensitivity and about 81% specificity in cross-validation and 80%/75% in testing. Blood samples also contained most of the expanded thyroid clonotypes (frequency above 0.001), which suggests that blood repertoires may reflect thyroid immune responses.

The CDR3 numbers 15 residues from cysteine through phenylalanine. Only CDR3 DNA is held: 45 bases, read in frame from base 1. The germline V gene (reference sequence) gives CDR1 as LNHDA and CDR2 as SQIVND. Unmatched junction bases come to 6, with V trimmed by 3 bases and J by 4 bases. The sequence joins TRBV19 to TRBJ2-7; the junction holds 10 bases that match TRBD1. This receptor was identified in a woman aged 18-29 years with Graves' hyperthyroidism. Sequenced: blood. The DNA sequence follows: TGTGCCAGTAGTATGAAGGGACAGGGGCAATACGAGCAGTACTTC. This yields the protein CASSMKGQGQYEQYF.